This T cell receptor beta chain is from a study of T cell responses to AZD1222 COVID-19 vaccine. TCRdb keeps only in-frame clones here, not all; method: immunoSEQ multiplex PCR. Here the sample spans some 25,000 clones, roughly 86% being singletons. Study results and limitations: Reportedly, close to half of spike-specific TCRs are directed against unmutated variant regions. Baseline testing showed seropositivity in only a handful of AZD1222 recipients. The study found Spike-specific TCR breadth and depth rose after two AZD1222 doses. The donors showed a predominance of white British ancestry and of females, with possible underestimation of clonal diversity.

This clone was observed a single time. Its antigen is unidentified. This CDR3 comprises 16 residues. J gave up 0 bases and V 2 bases, and 4 bases lay outside the gene matches. The germline V gene has CDR1 SGHRS and CDR2 YFSETQ. Sequencing was performed on peripheral blood, taken 28 days after the second AZD1222 dose. The source of this sequence is an adult who received the AZD1222 COVID-19 vaccine. The chain has TRBV5-1 and TRBJ1-1; 10 bases line up with TRBD1. The CDR3 bases are TGCGCCAGCAGCTTCCTGACAGGGGGCATGAACACTGAAGCTTTCTTT. This encodes CASSFLTGGMNTEAFF.